This T cell receptor beta chain was found in a study of CD8 T cells in Susac syndrome. Study-level information: Each patient with Susac syndrome, at the time of blood draw, was therapy-naive, on corticosteroids, or on intravenous immunoglobulin alone.

The CDR3 extends over 13 amino acids. The V gene lost 3 bases and the J gene lost 6 bases, with 12 bases spanning the gap. Germline values: CDR1 DFQATT, CDR2 SNEGSKA (reference sequence). The Susac syndrome patients fit the recently defined diagnostic criteria for definite or probable disease. Negative isolation yielded the CD8+ and CD4+ T cells, while FACS enriched the TEMRA cells. Random hexamers were used to reverse transcribe an amount of about 0.45 to 1 ug RNA. TCRdb processed the immunoSEQ multiplex PCR reads anew with MiXCR; each CDR3 protein has one entry. This repertoire shows 85,000 to 95,000 distinct CDR3 sequences, just under 95% found once; its top ten account for over 0.3%.

The clonotype was recovered from a human donor with Susac syndrome. The V call is TRBV20-1, the J call TRBJ2-1; perhaps TRBD1 as D (5 bases). Sequencing was performed on CD4+ T cells from PBMCs. The CDR3 is CSASRVVGNEQFF. For the CDR3, the DNA is TGCAGTGCTAGCAGGGTAGTGGGCAATGAGCAGTTCTTC.